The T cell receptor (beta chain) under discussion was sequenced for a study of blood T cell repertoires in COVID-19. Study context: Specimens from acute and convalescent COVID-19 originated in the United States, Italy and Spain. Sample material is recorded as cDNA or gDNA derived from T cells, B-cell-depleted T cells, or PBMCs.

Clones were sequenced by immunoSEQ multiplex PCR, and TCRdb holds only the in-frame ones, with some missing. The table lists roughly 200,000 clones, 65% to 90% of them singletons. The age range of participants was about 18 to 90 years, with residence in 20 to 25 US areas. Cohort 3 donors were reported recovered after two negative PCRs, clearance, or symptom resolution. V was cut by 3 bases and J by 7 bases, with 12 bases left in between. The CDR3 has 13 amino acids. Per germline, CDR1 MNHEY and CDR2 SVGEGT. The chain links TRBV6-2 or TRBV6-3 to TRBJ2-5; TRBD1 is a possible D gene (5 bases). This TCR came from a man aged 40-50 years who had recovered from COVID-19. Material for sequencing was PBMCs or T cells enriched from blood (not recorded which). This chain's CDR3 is CASSYSKGRTQYF. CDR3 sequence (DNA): TGTGCCAGCAGTTATAGTAAGGGGCGGACCCAGTACTTC.